This T cell receptor beta chain was identified in a study of cytomegalovirus exposure and HLA in healthy donors. Study findings and constraints: While the bulk of TCR sequences proved rare, some public TCRs turned up in many donors. TCR clusters originating in the first cohort tended to co-occur in the 100 to 150 validation repertoires, according to a later analysis.

TCRdb keeps only in-frame clones here, not all; method: immunoSEQ multiplex PCR. Among roughly 350,000 clones listed, 86% were seen once. V was trimmed by 1 base and J by 2 bases, leaving 19 bases between them. This CDR3 contains 18 residues. Looked up from germline, CDR1 is LGHNA and CDR2 is YSLEER. A single count supports this clone. Its antigen is unknown. The chain uses TRBV4-3 and TRBJ2-3; TRBD2 might be the D (6 bases). This clonotype was obtained from a woman younger than 35 in good health and CMV-seronegative. Input material: PBMCs. In DNA form, the CDR3 reads TGCGCCAGCAGCCAAGTGCCCTCTGGGGGGACCGACACAGATACGCAGTATTTT. It specifies CASSQVPSGGTDTDTQYF.